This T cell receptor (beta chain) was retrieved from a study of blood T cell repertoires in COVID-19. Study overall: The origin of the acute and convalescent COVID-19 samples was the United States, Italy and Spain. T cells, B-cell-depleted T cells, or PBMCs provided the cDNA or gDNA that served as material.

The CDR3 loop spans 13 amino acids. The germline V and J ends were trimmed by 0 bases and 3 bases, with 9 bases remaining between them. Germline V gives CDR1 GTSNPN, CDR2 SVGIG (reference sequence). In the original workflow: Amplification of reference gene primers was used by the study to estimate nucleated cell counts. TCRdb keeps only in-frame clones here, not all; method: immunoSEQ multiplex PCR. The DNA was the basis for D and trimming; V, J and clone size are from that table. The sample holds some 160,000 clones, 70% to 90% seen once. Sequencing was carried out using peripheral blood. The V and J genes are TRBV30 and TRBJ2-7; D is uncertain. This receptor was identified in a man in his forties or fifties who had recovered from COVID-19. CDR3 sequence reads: CAWSVQVNYEQYF. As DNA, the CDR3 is TGTGCCTGGAGTGTACAAGTGAACTACGAGCAGTACTTC.